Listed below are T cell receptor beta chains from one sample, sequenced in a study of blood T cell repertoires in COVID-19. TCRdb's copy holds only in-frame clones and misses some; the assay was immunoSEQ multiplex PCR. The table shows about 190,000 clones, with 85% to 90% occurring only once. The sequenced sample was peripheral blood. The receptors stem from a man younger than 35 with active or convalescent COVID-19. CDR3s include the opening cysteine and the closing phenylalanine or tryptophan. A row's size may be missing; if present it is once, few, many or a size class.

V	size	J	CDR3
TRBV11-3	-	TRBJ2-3	CASSLGPSGLADTQYF
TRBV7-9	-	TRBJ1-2	CASSHPGTGQRSSGYTF
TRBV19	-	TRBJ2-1	CASSTGTANNEQFF
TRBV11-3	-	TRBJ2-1	CASSPSTGGVYNEQFF
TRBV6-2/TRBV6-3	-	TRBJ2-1	CASSQLGGSSYNEQFF
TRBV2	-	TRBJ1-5	CASSGGITSNQPQHF
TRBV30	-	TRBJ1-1	CAWSPSGGQLNTEAFF
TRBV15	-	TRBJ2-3	CATSGSRGTGGDTQYF
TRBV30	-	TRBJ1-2	CAWSVRGRAYYGYTF
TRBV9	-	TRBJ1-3	CASSAEVGRGNTIYF
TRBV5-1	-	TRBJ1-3	CASGYGGGNTIYF
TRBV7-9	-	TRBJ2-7	CASRGPGGEQYF
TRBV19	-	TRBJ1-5	CASSIGDRDQPQHF
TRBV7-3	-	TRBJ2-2	CASSLLSGTGELFF
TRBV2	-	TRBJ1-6	CASKGEMGSPLHF
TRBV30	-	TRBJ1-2	CAWGVGRQGARGYTF
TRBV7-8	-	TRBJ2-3	CASSQLAASTDTQYF
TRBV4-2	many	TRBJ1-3	CASSSLNSGNTIYF
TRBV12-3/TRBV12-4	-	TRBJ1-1	CASNLQGQAFF
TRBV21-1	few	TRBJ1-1	CASSLHTEAFF
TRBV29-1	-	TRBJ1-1	CSVDPRGLGTEAFF
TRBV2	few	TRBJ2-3	CASSRTVTSTDTQYF
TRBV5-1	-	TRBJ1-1	CASSWLRDSTEAFF
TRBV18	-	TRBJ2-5	CASSYQAETQYF
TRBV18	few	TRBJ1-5	CASSLDSYSNQPQHF